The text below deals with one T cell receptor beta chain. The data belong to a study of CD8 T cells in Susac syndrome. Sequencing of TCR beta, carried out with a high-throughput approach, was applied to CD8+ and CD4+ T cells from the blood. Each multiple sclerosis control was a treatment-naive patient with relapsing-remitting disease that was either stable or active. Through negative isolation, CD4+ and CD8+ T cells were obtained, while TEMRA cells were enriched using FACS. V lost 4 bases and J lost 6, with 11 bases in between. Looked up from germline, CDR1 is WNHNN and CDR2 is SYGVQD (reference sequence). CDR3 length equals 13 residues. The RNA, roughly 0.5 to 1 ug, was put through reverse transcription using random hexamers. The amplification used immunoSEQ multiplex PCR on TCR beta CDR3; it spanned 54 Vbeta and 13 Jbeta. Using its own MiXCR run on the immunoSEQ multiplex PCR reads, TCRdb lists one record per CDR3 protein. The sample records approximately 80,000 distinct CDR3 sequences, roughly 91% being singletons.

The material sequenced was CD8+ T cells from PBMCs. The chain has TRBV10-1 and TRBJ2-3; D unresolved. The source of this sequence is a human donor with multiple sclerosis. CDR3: CASSARMRDTQYF. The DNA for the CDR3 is TGCGCCAGCAGTGCGAGAATGAGGGATACGCAGTATTTT.